This T cell receptor (beta chain) was obtained from a study of blood T cell repertoires in COVID-19. Background on the study: COVID-19 samples, acute and convalescent, were from the United States, Italy and Spain. T cells, B-cell-depleted T cells, or PBMCs provided the cDNA or gDNA that served as material.

Measured with immunoSEQ multiplex PCR; TCRdb has only the in-frame clones, and not every one. The data hold hundreds of thousands of clones, with roughly 80% observed a single time. This CDR3 contains 15 residues. Germline CDR1 is KGHSH and CDR2 is LQKENI. Trimming shortened V by 6 bases and J by 2 bases, and 14 bases separated the two germline ends. The rearrangement joins TRBV18 to TRBJ2-1; TRBD2 is a possible D gene (5 bases). Sequences were obtained from peripheral blood. This sequence originates from a woman in her fifties or sixties with active or convalescent COVID-19. The CDR3 nucleotides read TGTGCCAGCTCCCCAGACGGGATAGCCTACAATGAGCAGTTCTTC. Translation: CASSPDGIAYNEQFF.